What follows are 22 T cell receptor beta chains derived from one specimen sequenced in a study of cytomegalovirus exposure and HLA in healthy donors. 13 Jbeta primers and 60 Vbeta primers were used for the PCR. This table comes from immunoSEQ multiplex PCR, and its TCRdb copy is limited to in-frame clones, with some not included. Altogether about 180,000 clones are present, more than 60% being singletons, with the ten largest covering around 1.5%. The specimen sequenced was PBMCs. These receptors came from a woman aged 25-40 years in good health and CMV-seropositive.

V usage is TRBV4-1 and J usage is TRBJ2-7; TRBD2 agrees at 10 bases. V lost 0 bases and J lost 2; bases outside the gene matches: 7. This CDR3 contains 17 residues. The germline V gene has CDR1 MGHRA and CDR2 YSYEKL. The CDR3 here is CASSQDRRGLAAYEQYF. The CDR3 DNA sequence: TGCGCCAGCAGCCAAGATCGACGAGGACTAGCGGCCTACGAGCAGTACTTC.

This chain links TRBV6-6 with TRBJ1-2; D gene unclear. The V gene lost 2 bases and the J gene lost 2 bases, with 9 bases spanning the gap. The CDR3 consists of 14 residues. Per germline, CDR1 MNHNY and CDR2 SVGAGI (reference sequence). The CDR3 DNA is TGTGCCAGCAGTTACGACATCAGGAACTATGGCTACACCTTC. Protein sequence: CASSYDIRNYGYTF.

CDR3: CSARDKLVQYF. The CDR3, as DNA: TGCAGTGCTAGAGATAAACTAGTCCAGTACTTC. V usage is TRBV20-1 and J usage is TRBJ2-5; perhaps TRBD2 as D (5 bases). V lost 0 bases and J lost 10, with 9 bases in between. The CDR3 consists of 11 residues. Germline assignment: CDR1 DFQATT and CDR2 SNEGSKA (reference sequence).

The V call is TRBV30, the J call TRBJ2-1, with 9 bases matching TRBD2. From germline, CDR1 is GTSNPN and CDR2 SVGIG (reference sequence). This CDR3 contains 15 residues. Losses at the gene ends were 3 bases for V and 3 bases for J; bases not matched to a gene: 6. The CDR3 reads CAWRIWTSDYNEQFF. CDR3 nucleotides: TGTGCCTGGAGAATCTGGACTAGCGACTACAATGAGCAGTTCTTC. The full variable domain, rest sourced from reference TRBV30 and TRBJ2-1, is SQTIHQWPATLVQPVGSPLSLECTVEGTSNPNLYWYRQAAGRGLQLLFYSVGIGQISSEVPQNLSASRPQDRQFILSSKKLLLSDSGFYLCAWRIWTSDYNEQFFGPGTRLTVL.

The V and J genes are TRBV7-3 and TRBJ2-1; 8 bases align to TRBD1. The V segment lost 2 bases and the J segment 2 bases; nucleotides outside the gene matches: 2. Germline loops: CDR1 SGHTA, CDR2 FQGTGA. This CDR3 spans 15 amino acids. The CDR3 here is CASSLQGAAYNEQFF. Here the CDR3 DNA reads TGTGCCAGCAGCTTACAGGGGGCCGCCTACAATGAGCAGTTCTTC.

This chain joins TRBV30 and TRBJ2-3, with a weak D call TRBD2 (5 bases). This CDR3 region has 17 residues. Germline CDR1 reads GTSNPN; CDR2 reads SVGIG (reference sequence). V was cut by 2 bases and J by 0 bases, with 18 bases left in between. CDR3: CAWSTMGGTSSTDTQYF. The CDR3 DNA sequence: TGTGCCTGGAGTACAATGGGCGGAACTAGTAGCACAGATACGCAGTATTTT. Based on the CDR3 plus reference TRBV30 and TRBJ2-3, the full variable domain is SQTIHQWPATLVQPVGSPLSLECTVEGTSNPNLYWYRQAAGRGLQLLFYSVGIGQISSEVPQNLSASRPQDRQFILSSKKLLLSDSGFYLCAWSTMGGTSSTDTQYFGPGTRLTVL.

This chain links TRBV19 with TRBJ2-5; a weak D match, TRBD2 (6 bases). V lost 3 bases to trimming and J lost 6 bases, with 14 bases between them. The V gene's germline CDR1 is LNHDA and CDR2 SQIVND (reference sequence). The length of the CDR3 is 14 residues. This CDR3 is CASSMTGAGKTQYF. The CDR3 DNA follows: TGTGCCAGTAGTATGACGGGAGCTGGGAAGACCCAGTACTTC.

The chain recombines TRBV4-1 with TRBJ1-1; TRBD1 might be the D (5 bases). The CDR3 contains 15 residues. The germline V gene has CDR1 MGHRA and CDR2 YSYEKL. V was shortened by 1 base and J by 4 bases, with 13 bases between the two germline ends. The CDR3 is CASSQVGRVGTEAFF. As DNA, the CDR3 is TGCGCCAGCAGCCAAGTAGGCAGGGTGGGCACTGAAGCTTTCTTT.

The genes are TRBV19 and TRBJ2-1; TRBD2 agrees at 8 bases. The CDR3 runs to 16 residues. V dropped 3 bases and J dropped 7; count of bases not matched to a gene: 11. Germline CDR1 LNHDA, CDR2 SQIVND (reference sequence). The CDR3 bases are TGTGCCAGTAGTATGAGAGCGGGAGCGCTTGGAAATGAGCAGTTCTTC. Encoded protein: CASSMRAGALGNEQFF.

The V gene is TRBV10-3, the J gene TRBJ2-3, with TRBD2 matching over 7 bases. The CDR3 sequence is 14 residues long. The germline V gene encodes CDR1 ENHRY and CDR2 SYGVKD. V gave up 10 bases and J gave up 2 bases; unmatched junction bases: 9. The CDR3 reads CATTYRDYTDTQYF. As DNA, the CDR3 is TGTGCCACCACGTACCGGGACTACACAGATACGCAGTATTTT.

The rearrangement links TRBV6-6 to TRBJ2-1, with D hard to call. Deletions cut 6 bases from V and 2 bases from J, with 5 bases between. Germline lookup yields CDR1 MNHNY and CDR2 SVGAGI (reference sequence). CDR3 length: 12 residues. This CDR3 reads CASSRAYNEQFF. CDR3 in DNA: TGTGCCAGCAGCCGGGCCTACAATGAGCAGTTCTTC.

This chain connects TRBV6-5 to TRBJ2-3; D remains unclear. The V gene's germline CDR1 is MNHEY and CDR2 SVGAGI. Trimming shortened V by 4 bases and J by 6 bases, and 17 bases separated the two germline ends. CDR3 length: 15 amino acids. The CDR3 DNA reads TGTGCCAGCAGTTTCACCTTTTTTGGGCCGGATACGCAGTATTTT. This sequence encodes CASSFTFFGPDTQYF.

The V gene is TRBV9, the J gene TRBJ1-4, with TRBD1 identical over 10 bases. Unmatched junction bases numbered 8, after V lost 1 base and J lost 8 bases. Germline V gives CDR1 SGDLS, CDR2 YYNGEE. This CDR3 contains 16 residues. The CDR3 reads CASSVNGDRGNEKLFF. DNA of the CDR3: TGTGCCAGCAGCGTAAATGGGGACAGGGGTAACGAAAAACTGTTTTTT.

The gene calls are TRBV6-6 and TRBJ1-1; 8 bases are shared with TRBD1. The J segment lost 1 base and the V segment lost 6 bases, leaving 4 bases of the junction unmatched. Germline CDR1 and CDR2: MNHNY and SVGAGI (reference sequence). The CDR3 covers 14 residues. CDR3 loop: CASRIGQGNTEAFF. As DNA, the CDR3 is TGTGCCAGCAGGATCGGACAGGGGAACACTGAAGCTTTCTTT.

The rearrangement links TRBV5-4 to TRBJ2-1; 9 nucleotides line up with TRBD1. J lost 5 bases, V lost 0 bases, and 6 bases had no gene match. The CDR3 is 16 amino acids. Germline V gene lookup returns CDR1 SGHNT and CDR2 YYREEE (reference sequence). CDR3 DNA: TGTGCCAGCAGCTTGGGACCGGGACAGGGCAACAATGAGCAGTTCTTC. Translating it yields CASSLGPGQGNNEQFF.

V gene TRBV19 combines with J gene TRBJ2-1; D is perhaps TRBD2 (5 bases). The germline V and J ends were trimmed by 4 bases and 9 bases, with 13 bases remaining between them. CDR1 is LNHDA and CDR2 is SQIVND in the germline V gene (reference sequence). The CDR3 has 13 residues. The CDR3 DNA follows: TGTGCCAGTAGTAGAGGAGGCCCACGTGAGCAGTTCTTC. This gives the protein CASSRGGPREQFF.

V usage is TRBV28 and J usage is TRBJ1-2; 9 nucleotides align to TRBD1. This CDR3 is 15 amino acids long. With V trimmed by 7 bases and J by 2 bases, 8 bases remained unmatched. Germline V lookup: CDR1 MDHEN, CDR2 SYDVKM. CDR3 in amino acids: CASISGDRENYGYTF. Written as DNA, the CDR3 is TGTGCCAGCATTTCCGGGGACAGGGAGAACTATGGCTACACCTTC.

The rearrangement links TRBV27 to TRBJ1-4; the D is unclear. This CDR3 is built from 15 residues. Trimming shortened V by 0 bases and J by 8 bases, and 13 bases separated the two germline ends. Germline lookup yields CDR1 MNHEY and CDR2 SMNVEV (reference sequence). CDR3 sequence reads: CASSLSPREGEKLFF. CDR3 bases: TGTGCCAGCAGTTTATCCCCCCGGGAGGGAGAAAAACTGTTTTTT.

The genes are TRBV6-1 and TRBJ2-2; possible D gene TRBD2, 6 bases. V was clipped by 3 bases and J by 4 bases, with 18 bases between them. The germline V gene encodes CDR1 MNHNS and CDR2 SASEGT. The CDR3 is 17 amino acids. The CDR3 DNA sequence: TGTGCCAGCAGTGAGGCGGGGCAGGGCTGGGGCACCGGGGAGCTGTTTTTT. Amino acid sequence: CASSEAGQGWGTGELFF.

The chain is built from TRBV7-9 and TRBJ2-1; 13 bases are a match to TRBD2. CDR1 and CDR2 (germline): SEHNR, FQNEAQ (reference sequence). J was trimmed by 5 bases and V by 4 bases; bases with no gene match: 5. The CDR3 is 16 residues long. The CDR3 loop reads CASSSGTSGTHNEQFF. The CDR3 nucleotides are TGTGCCAGCAGCTCCGGGACTAGCGGGACCCACAATGAGCAGTTCTTC.

This clone has a handful of counts. The CDR3 protein is CASREGLASYNEQFF. CDR3 DNA: TGTGCCAGCAGGGAGGGACTAGCGAGTTACAATGAGCAGTTCTTC. This chain joins TRBV2 and TRBJ2-1; 10 nucleotides align to TRBD2. The CDR3 contains 15 residues. V shed 6 bases and J 4 bases; nucleotides not matched to a gene: 6. Germline loops: CDR1 SNHLY, CDR2 FYNNEI.

The rearrangement uses TRBV6-1 and TRBJ2-7, with 8 bases aligning to TRBD1. V trimming: 2 bases; J trimming: 0 bases; junction bases outside the gene matches: 6. The CDR3 loop spans 16 amino acids. Germline CDR1 reads MNHNS; CDR2 reads SASEGT. CDR3 DNA sequence: TGTGCCAGCAGTGAAAGGTTCCAGGGGGCCTCCTACGAGCAGTACTTC. Encoded protein: CASSERFQGASYEQYF.